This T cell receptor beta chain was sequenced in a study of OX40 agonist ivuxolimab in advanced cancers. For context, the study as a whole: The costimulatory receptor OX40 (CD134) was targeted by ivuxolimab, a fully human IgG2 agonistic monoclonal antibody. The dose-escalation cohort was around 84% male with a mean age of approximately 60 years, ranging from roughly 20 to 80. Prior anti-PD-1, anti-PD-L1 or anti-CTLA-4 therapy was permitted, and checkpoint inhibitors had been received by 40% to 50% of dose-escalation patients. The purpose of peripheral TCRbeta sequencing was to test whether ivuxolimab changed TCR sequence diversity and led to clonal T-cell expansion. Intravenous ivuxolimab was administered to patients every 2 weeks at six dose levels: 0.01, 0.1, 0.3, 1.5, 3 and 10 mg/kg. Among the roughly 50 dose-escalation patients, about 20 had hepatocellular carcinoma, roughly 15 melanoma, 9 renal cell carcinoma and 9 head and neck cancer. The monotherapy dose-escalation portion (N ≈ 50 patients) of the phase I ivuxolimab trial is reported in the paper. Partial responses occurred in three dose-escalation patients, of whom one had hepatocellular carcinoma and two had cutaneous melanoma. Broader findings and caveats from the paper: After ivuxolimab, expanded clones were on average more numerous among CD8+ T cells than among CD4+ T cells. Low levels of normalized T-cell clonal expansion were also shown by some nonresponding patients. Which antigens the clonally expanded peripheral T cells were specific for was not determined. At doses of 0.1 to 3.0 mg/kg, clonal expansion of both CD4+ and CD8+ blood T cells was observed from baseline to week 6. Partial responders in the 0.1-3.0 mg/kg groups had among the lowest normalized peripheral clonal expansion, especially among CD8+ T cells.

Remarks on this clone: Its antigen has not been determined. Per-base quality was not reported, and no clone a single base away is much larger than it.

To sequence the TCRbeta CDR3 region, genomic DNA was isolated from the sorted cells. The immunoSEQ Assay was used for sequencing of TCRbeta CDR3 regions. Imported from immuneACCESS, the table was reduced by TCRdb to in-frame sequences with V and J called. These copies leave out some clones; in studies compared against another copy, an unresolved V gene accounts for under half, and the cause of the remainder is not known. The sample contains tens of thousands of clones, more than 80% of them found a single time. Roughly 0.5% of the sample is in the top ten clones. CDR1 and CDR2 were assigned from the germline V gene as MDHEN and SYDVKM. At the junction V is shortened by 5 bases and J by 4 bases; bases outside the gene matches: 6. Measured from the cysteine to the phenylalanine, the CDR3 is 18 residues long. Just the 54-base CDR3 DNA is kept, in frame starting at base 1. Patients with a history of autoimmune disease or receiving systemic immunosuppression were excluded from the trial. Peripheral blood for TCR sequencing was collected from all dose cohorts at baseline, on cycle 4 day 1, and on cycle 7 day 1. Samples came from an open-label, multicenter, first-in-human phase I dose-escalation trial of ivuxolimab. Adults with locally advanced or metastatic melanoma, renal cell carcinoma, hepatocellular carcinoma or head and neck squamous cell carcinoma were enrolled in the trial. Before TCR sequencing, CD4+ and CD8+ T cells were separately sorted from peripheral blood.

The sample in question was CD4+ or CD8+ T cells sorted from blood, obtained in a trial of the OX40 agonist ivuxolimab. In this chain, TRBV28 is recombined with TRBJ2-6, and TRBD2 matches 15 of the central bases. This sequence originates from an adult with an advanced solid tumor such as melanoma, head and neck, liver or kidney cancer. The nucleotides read TGTGCCAGCAGTCGGGGACTAGCGGGAGGATCCGGGGCCAACGTCCTGACTTTC. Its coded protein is CASSRGLAGGSGANVLTF.